This T cell receptor beta chain originates from a study of T cells expressing NK-cell markers. This CDR3 has 12 amino acids. Germline values: CDR1 SQVTM, CDR2 ANQGSEA. TCRdb reprocessed the 5' RACE reads and keeps a single row for each CDR3 protein, giving no DNA. With about 260,000 distinct CDR3 sequences in the sample, the ten largest clones hold more than 3.5%. The V gene is TRBV29-1, the J gene TRBJ2-7; TCRdb's assignment of TRBD2 cannot be checked, as there is no DNA. Sequencing was performed on blood T cells: a sorted CD56 or NKG2C T cell subset, CD4+ or CD8+ T cells, or bulk PBMC T cells (not recorded which). The TCR was taken from a woman between 18 and 75 years old in good health. The chain's CDR3 is CSTRNSGYEQYF.